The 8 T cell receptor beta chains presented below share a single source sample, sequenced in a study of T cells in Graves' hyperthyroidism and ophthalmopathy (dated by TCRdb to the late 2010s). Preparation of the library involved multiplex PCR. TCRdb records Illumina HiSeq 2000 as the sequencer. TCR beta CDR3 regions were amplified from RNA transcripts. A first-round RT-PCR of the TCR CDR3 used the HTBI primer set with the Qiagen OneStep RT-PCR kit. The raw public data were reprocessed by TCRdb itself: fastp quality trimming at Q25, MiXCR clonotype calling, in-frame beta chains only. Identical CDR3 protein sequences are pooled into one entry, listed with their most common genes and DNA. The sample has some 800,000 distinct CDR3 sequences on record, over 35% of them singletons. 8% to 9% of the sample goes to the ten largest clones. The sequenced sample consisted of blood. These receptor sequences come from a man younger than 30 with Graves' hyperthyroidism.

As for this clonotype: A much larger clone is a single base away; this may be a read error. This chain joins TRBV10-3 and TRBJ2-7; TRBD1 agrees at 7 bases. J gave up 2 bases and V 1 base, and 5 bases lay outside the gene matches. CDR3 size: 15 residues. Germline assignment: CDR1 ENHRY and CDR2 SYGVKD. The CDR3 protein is CAISEYGQATYEQYF. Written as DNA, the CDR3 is TGTGCCATCAGTGAGTATGGACAGGCTACCTACGAGCAGTACTTC.

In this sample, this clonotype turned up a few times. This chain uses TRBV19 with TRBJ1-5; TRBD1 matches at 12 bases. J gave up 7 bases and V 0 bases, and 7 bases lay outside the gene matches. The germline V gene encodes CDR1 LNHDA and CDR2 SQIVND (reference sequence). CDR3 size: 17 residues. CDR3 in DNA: TGTGCCAGTAGTATAGACCTGGGGACAGGGGGCACCCAGCCCCAGCATTTT. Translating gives CASSIDLGTGGTQPQHF.

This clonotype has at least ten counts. CDR3 sequence (DNA): TGCAGCGTTGAAGATCAGGAGAGCTCCTACGAGCAGTACTTC. This encodes CSVEDQESSYEQYF. The V call is TRBV29-1, the J call TRBJ2-7; no firm D call. The germline V and J ends were trimmed by 0 bases and 0 bases, with 9 bases remaining between them. The CDR3 contains 14 residues. Germline V lookup: CDR1 SQVTM, CDR2 ANQGSEA.

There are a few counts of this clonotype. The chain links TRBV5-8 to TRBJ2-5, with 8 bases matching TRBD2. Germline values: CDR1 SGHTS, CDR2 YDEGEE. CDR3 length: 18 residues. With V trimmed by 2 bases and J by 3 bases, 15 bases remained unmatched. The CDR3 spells CASSFSVVSGGDEETQYF. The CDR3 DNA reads TGTGCCAGCAGCTTCTCTGTGGTGTCGGGAGGGGATGAAGAGACCCAGTACTTC.

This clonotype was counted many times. The CDR3 nucleotides read TGCGCCAGCAGGGGCTCCTATTATGCAGGGGGGATCGAGCAGTACTTC. This sequence encodes CASRGSYYAGGIEQYF. This chain links TRBV10-2 with TRBJ2-7, with D perhaps matching TRBD1 (7 bases). Germline V gene data show CDR1 as WSHSY and CDR2 as SAAADI. V was shortened by 6 bases and J by 6 bases, with 24 bases between the two germline ends. CDR3 size: 16 residues.

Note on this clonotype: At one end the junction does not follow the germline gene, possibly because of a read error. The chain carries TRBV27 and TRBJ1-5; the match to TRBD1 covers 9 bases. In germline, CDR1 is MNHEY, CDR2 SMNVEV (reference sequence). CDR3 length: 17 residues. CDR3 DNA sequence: TGTGCCAGCAGGATCCACGGGACAGGGTATAGCAATCACCCCCAGCATTTT. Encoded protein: CASRIHGTGYSNHPQHF.

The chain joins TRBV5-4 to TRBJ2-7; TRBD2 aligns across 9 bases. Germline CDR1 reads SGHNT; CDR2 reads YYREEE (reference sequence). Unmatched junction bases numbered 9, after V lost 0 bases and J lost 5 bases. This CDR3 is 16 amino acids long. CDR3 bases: TGTGCCAGCAGCTTGGAGGGCAGCGGGGGGAACGACGAGCAGTACTTC. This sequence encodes CASSLEGSGGNDEQYF.

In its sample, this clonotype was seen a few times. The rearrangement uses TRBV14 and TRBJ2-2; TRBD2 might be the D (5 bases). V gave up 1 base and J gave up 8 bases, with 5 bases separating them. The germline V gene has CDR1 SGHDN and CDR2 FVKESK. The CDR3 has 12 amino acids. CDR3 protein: CASSQAGGELFF. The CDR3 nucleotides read TGTGCCAGCAGCCAAGCGGGAGGGGAGCTGTTTTTT.